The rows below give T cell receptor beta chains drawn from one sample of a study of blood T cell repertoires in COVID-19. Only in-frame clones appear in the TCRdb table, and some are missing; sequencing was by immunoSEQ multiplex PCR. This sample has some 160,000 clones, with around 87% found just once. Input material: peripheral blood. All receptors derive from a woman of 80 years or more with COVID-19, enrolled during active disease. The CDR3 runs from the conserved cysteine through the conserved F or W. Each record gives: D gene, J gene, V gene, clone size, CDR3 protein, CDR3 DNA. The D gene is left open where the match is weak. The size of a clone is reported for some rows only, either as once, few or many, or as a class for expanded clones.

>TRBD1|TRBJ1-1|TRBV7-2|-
CASSPDRANTEAFF
TGTGCCAGCAGCCCTGACAGGGCGAACACTGAAGCTTTCTTT
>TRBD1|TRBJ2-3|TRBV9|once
CASKGQSTDTQYF
TGTGCCAGCAAGGGACAGAGCACAGATACGCAGTATTTT
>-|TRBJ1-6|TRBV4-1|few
CASSQGARGSQGSPLHF
TGCGCCAGCAGCCAAGGGGCCCGGGGGAGTCAAGGATCACCCCTCCACTTT
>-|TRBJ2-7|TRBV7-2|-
CASSLSFRSSYEQYF
TGTGCCAGCAGCTTATCGTTCAGAAGCTCCTACGAGCAGTACTTC
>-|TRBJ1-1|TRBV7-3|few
CASSPGQTGEAFF
TGTGCCAGCAGCCCTGGGCAGACAGGTGAAGCTTTCTTT
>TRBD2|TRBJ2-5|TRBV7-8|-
CASSPLSGGPGETQYF
TGTGCCAGCAGCCCACTAAGCGGGGGGCCGGGAGAGACCCAGTACTTC
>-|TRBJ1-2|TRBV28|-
CASSLLGGYGYTF
TGTGCCAGCAGTTTGTTAGGGGGCTATGGCTACACCTTC
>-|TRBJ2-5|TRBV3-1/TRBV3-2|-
CASSQGLAGGETQYF
TGTGCCAGCAGCCAAGGGCTAGCCGGCGGGGAGACCCAGTACTTC
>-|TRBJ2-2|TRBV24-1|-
CATSDWTAGELFF
TGTGCCACCAGTGATTGGACAGCCGGGGAGCTGTTTTTT
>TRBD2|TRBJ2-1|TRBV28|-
CASSTGLADEQFF
TGTGCCAGCAGTACGGGACTAGCCGATGAGCAGTTCTTC
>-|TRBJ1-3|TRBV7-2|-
CASSLGRVIGNTIYF
TGTGCCAGCAGCTTAGGACGGGTGATAGGAAACACCATATATTTT
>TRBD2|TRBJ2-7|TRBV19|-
CASSDGGVGFTYEQYF
TGTGCCAGTAGTGATGGGGGGGTTGGGTTCACCTACGAGCAGTACTTC
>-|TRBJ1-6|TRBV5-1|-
CASSPGQGGSPLHF
TGCGCCAGCAGCCCCGGGCAGGGAGGTTCACCCCTCCACTTT
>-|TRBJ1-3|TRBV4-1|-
CASSQVQQSLSGNTIYF
TGCGCCAGCAGCCAAGTCCAACAGAGTCTCTCTGGAAACACCATATATTTT
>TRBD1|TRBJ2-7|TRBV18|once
CASSLNTIDRDKQYF
TGTGCCAGCTCGCTTAACACTATAGACAGGGACAAGCAGTACTTC
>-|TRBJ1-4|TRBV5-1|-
CASSHRASFTPGEKLFF
TGCGCCAGCAGCCACCGGGCTTCCTTCACACCGGGGGAAAAACTGTTTTTT
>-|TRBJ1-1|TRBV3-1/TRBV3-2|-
CASSPNGISAFF
TGTGCCAGCAGCCCAAACGGGATAAGCGCTTTCTTT
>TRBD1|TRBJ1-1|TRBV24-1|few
CATSQGVGEAFF
TGTGCCACCAGTCAGGGGGTTGGTGAAGCTTTCTTT
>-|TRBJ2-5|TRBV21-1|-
CASSKVTALLGTQYF
TGTGCCAGCAGCAAAGTCACGGCCCTACTAGGGACCCAGTACTTC
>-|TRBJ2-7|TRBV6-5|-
CASSLDSTHYEQYF
TGTGCCAGCAGCCTCGACAGTACTCACTACGAGCAGTACTTC
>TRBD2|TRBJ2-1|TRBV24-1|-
CATSDRGLAAYNEQFF
TGTGCCACCAGTGACCGCGGACTAGCGGCTTACAATGAGCAGTTCTTC
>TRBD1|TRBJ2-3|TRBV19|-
CASRGRGRMLADTQYF
TGTGCCAGTAGAGGAAGGGGGCGCATGCTGGCAGATACGCAGTATTTT
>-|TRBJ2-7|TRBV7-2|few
CASSLEQSYEQYF
TGTGCCAGCAGCTTAGAACAGTCCTACGAGCAGTACTTC
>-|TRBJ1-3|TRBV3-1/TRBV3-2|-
CASSLLDLYSSGNTIYF
TGTGCCAGCAGCCTACTCGACCTTTACAGCTCTGGAAACACCATATATTTT
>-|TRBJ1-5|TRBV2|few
CASDSRRGQPQHF
TGTGCCAGCGATTCCCGCCGGGGTCAGCCCCAGCATTTT
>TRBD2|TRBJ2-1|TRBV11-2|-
CASGPSGSSYNEQFF
TGTGCCAGCGGGCCTAGCGGGAGCTCCTACAATGAGCAGTTCTTC
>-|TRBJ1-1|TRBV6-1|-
CASSDQGRTEAFF
TGTGCCAGCAGTGATCAGGGTCGCACTGAAGCTTTCTTT
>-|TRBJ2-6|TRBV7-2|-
CASSLGGTGANVLTF
TGTGCCAGCAGCTTAGGAGGGACTGGGGCCAACGTCCTGACTTTC
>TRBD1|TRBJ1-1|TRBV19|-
CASSGQGGRHTEAFF
TGTGCCAGTAGTGGACAGGGGGGTCGGCACACTGAAGCTTTCTTT
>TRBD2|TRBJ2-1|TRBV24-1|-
CATSDSGTSGKGVQNEQFF
TGTGCCACCAGTGATTCTGGGACTAGCGGGAAAGGGGTGCAGAATGAGCAGTTCTTC
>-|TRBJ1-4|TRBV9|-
CASSYSPTNEKLFF
TGTGCCAGCAGCTACAGCCCAACTAATGAAAAACTGTTTTTT
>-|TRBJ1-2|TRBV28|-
CASSSQVRTADYGYTF
TGTGCCAGCAGCTCACAGGTCCGGACAGCAGACTATGGCTACACCTTC
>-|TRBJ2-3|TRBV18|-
CASSPRSGDTDTQYF
TGTGCCAGCTCACCAAGGTCCGGGGACACAGATACGCAGTATTTT
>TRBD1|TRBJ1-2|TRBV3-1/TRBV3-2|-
CASSQAGQGLGGYTF
TGTGCCAGCAGCCAAGCGGGACAGGGGTTAGGCGGCTACACCTTC
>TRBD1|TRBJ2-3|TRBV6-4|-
CASSRTGGTDTQYF
TGTGCCAGCAGCCGGACAGGGGGCACAGATACGCAGTATTTT
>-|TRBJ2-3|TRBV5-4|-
CASSLISSLSAQYF
TGTGCCAGCAGCTTGATTAGCTCCCTTTCCGCGCAGTATTTT
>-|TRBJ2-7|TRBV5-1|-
CASSFDDRSSYEQYF
TGCGCCAGCAGCTTTGATGACAGGAGCTCCTACGAGCAGTACTTC
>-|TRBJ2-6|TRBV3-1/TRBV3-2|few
CASSPNAGANVLTF
TGTGCCAGCAGTCCTAACGCCGGGGCCAACGTCCTGACTTTC
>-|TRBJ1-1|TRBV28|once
CASSSTALEAFF
TGTGCCAGCAGTTCCACAGCCCTTGAAGCTTTCTTT
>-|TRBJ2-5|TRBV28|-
CASSLFYTQTQYF
TGTGCCAGCAGTTTATTTTACACGCAGACCCAGTACTTC
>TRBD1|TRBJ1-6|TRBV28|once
CASSRQGERALHF
TGTGCCAGCAGTCGTCAGGGGGAGAGGGCCCTCCACTTT
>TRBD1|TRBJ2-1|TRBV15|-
CATSRHTGDQGEQFF
TGTGCCACCAGCAGGCATACAGGGGATCAGGGTGAGCAGTTCTTC
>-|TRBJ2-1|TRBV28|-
CASSSGGIPYNEQFF
TGTGCCAGCAGTTCAGGAGGGATACCCTACAATGAGCAGTTCTTC
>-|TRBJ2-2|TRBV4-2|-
CASSQAGTGELFF
TGTGCCAGCAGCCAAGCCGGCACCGGGGAGCTGTTTTTT
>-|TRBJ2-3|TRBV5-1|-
CASSLRQVTDTQYF
TGCGCCAGCAGCCTGAGACAGGTCACAGATACGCAGTATTTT
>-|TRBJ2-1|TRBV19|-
CASSYSHNEQFF
TGTGCCAGTAGTTACAGTCACAATGAGCAGTTCTTC
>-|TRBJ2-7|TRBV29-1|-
CSVAPGTRKSEQYF
TGCAGCGTAGCCCCCGGGACAAGAAAGTCGGAGCAGTACTTC
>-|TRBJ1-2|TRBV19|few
CASSIFPGTNYGYTF
TGTGCCAGTAGTATTTTTCCAGGCACTAACTATGGCTACACCTTC
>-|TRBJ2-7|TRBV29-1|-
CSVIRAGYEQYF
TGCAGCGTGATAAGGGCAGGGTACGAGCAGTACTTC
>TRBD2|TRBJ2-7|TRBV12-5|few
CASAPGLAYEQYF
TGTGCTAGTGCCCCGGGACTAGCTTACGAGCAGTACTTC
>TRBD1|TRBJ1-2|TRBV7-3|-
CASSPRGRDGYTF
TGTGCCAGCAGCCCCAGGGGGCGCGATGGCTACACCTTC
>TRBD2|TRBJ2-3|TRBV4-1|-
CASSLTSGTTDTQYF
TGCGCCAGCAGCCTTACTAGCGGGACAACAGATACGCAGTATTTT
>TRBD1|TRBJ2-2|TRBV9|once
CASSSLAGGSGELFF
TGTGCCAGCAGCTCCTTGGCAGGGGGCTCCGGGGAGCTGTTTTTT